This passage covers 32 T cell receptor beta chains from one sample sequenced in a study of blood T cell repertoires in COVID-19. Using immunoSEQ multiplex PCR, the repertoire was profiled, and TCRdb retains in-frame clones only, with some absent. The profile covers a few hundred thousand clones, with just over 85% appearing a single time and more than 1.2% taken by the ten largest. Sample: peripheral blood. These receptors all come from a man older than 75 with acute or convalescent COVID-19.

The rearrangement uses TRBV27 and TRBJ1-6, with 8 bases fitting TRBD1. This CDR3 is built from 17 residues. Germline V CDR1 and CDR2: MNHEY, SMNVEV (reference sequence). The ends lost 3 bases at V and 2 bases at J; junction bases unmatched: 6. CDR3 protein: CASSFGRDRTYNSPLHF. The CDR3, as DNA: TGTGCCAGCAGTTTCGGAAGGGACAGGACCTATAATTCACCCCTCCACTTT.

This chain joins TRBV3-1 (or the pseudogene TRBV3-2) and TRBJ1-5; 9 bases map to TRBD1. CDR3 length: 16 amino acids. The germline V gene encodes CDR1 LGHDT and CDR2 YNNKEL (reference sequence). Trimming cost V 1 base and J 9 bases; bases outside gene matches: 10. The CDR3 here is CASSQVLRDRVGPQHF. In DNA, the CDR3 is TGTGCCAGCAGCCAAGTATTAAGGGACAGGGTTGGGCCCCAGCATTTT.

The chain recombines TRBV5-4 with TRBJ2-6; no clear D gene. Trimming took 2 bases from V and 0 from J, leaving 6 bases between them. Germline-derived CDR1 and CDR2 are SGHNT and YYREEE (reference sequence). The CDR3 runs to 15 residues. DNA for the CDR3: TGTGCCAGCAGCTTTCTTAGCTCTGGGGCCAACGTCCTGACTTTC. Its translation: CASSFLSSGANVLTF.

This clone was seen once. The chain employs TRBV4-2 and TRBJ2-7, with TRBD2 matching over 7 bases. The germline CDR1 and CDR2 sequences are LGHNA and YNFKEQ. This CDR3 has 17 amino acids. V lost 3 bases and J lost 0; bases outside the gene matches: 11. The CDR3: CASSQPGTGGNSYEQYF. The CDR3 DNA follows: TGTGCCAGCAGCCAGCCCGGCACCGGGGGGAACTCCTACGAGCAGTACTTC.

J is TRBJ1-2 and V is TRBV5-4; D not resolved. The CDR3 length is 13 residues. The ends were cut back, 4 bases at V and 4 bases at J, with 11 bases in the middle. Germline lookup yields CDR1 SGHNT and CDR2 YYREEE (reference sequence). CDR3 DNA: TGTGCCAGCAGCCACGTTAGCTCCTATGGCTACACCTTC. Its translation is CASSHVSSYGYTF.

V gene TRBV5-1 combines with J gene TRBJ2-5; TRBD2 aligns across 10 bases. Germline CDR1 SGHRS, CDR2 YFSETQ. J gave up 4 bases and V 2 bases, and 8 bases lay outside the gene matches. The CDR3 is 16 residues long. The CDR3 DNA sequence: TGCGCCAGCAGCTTAAGGTCCCTAGCGGGAGCAGAGACCCAGTACTTC. The encoded protein is CASSLRSLAGAETQYF.

This chain joins TRBV19 and TRBJ1-2; weak D call: TRBD1 (6 bases). V was clipped by 2 bases and J by 7 bases, with 20 bases between them. CDR3 size: 16 residues. The germline V gene encodes CDR1 LNHDA and CDR2 SQIVND (reference sequence). The CDR3 bases are TGTGCCAGTAGTATACTGCCTCCGGACAGAGGAGTTGGCTACACCTTC. Translating it yields CASSILPPDRGVGYTF.

This clone was found once. The rearrangement joins TRBV20-1 to TRBJ2-3; D possibly corresponds to TRBD2 (6 bases). This CDR3 has 17 residues. Germline V gene lookup returns CDR1 DFQATT and CDR2 SNEGSKA (reference sequence). Trimming took off 3 bases at V and 0 bases at J, with 19 bases between the two ends. CDR3 coding DNA: TGCAGTGCTAGTTCCCCGCCCCGCGGGGTTAGCACAGATACGCAGTATTTT. Its protein is CSASSPPRGVSTDTQYF.

V gene TRBV5-1 combines with J gene TRBJ2-5; D is uncertain. Germline V gene data show CDR1 as SGHRS and CDR2 as YFSETQ. The CDR3 sequence is 13 residues long. V lost 6 bases to trimming and J lost 2 bases, with 11 bases between them. CDR3 in DNA: TGCGCCAGCAACCAAACTCCTCAAGAGACCCAGTACTTC. Its protein product is CASNQTPQETQYF.

The chain links TRBV19 to TRBJ1-3; D not certain. V was pared by 7 bases and J by 3 bases, with 19 bases between. This CDR3 comprises 16 residues. Germline CDR1 is LNHDA and CDR2 is SQIVND (reference sequence). CDR3 DNA: TGTGCCAGTACTAAGACCGAGGGCAGAGTTGGAAACACCATATATTTT. This sequence encodes CASTKTEGRVGNTIYF.

The chain has TRBV7-8 and TRBJ2-4; 8 bases map to TRBD1. In germline, CDR1 is SGHVS, CDR2 FQNEAQ. This CDR3 has 17 residues. The V and J ends lost 3 bases and 1 base, in that order; junction bases with no gene match: 8. This CDR3 reads CASSLPPGGSAKNIQYF. The CDR3 DNA reads TGTGCCAGCAGCTTGCCCCCAGGGGGCTCGGCCAAAAACATTCAGTACTTC.

This chain uses TRBV19 with TRBJ1-3; D might be TRBD1 (5 bases). Per the germline V gene, CDR1 is LNHDA and CDR2 is SQIVND (reference sequence). V was shortened by 5 bases and J by 0 bases, with 14 bases between the two germline ends. The CDR3 extends over 16 amino acids. CDR3 loop: CASSATGTDSGNTIYF. The CDR3 DNA follows: TGTGCCAGTAGTGCAACCGGGACTGACTCTGGAAACACCATATATTTT.

The chain carries TRBV28 and TRBJ2-1, with a weak D call TRBD2 (6 bases). CDR1 is MDHEN and CDR2 is SYDVKM in the germline V gene. Trimming stripped 9 bases from V and 8 bases from J, with 17 bases between. The CDR3 runs 13 residues. The CDR3 loop is CASTSGTLYEQFF. In DNA form, the CDR3 reads TGTGCCAGTACCTCCGGGACTCTCTATGAGCAGTTCTTC.

The genes are TRBV6-4 and TRBJ1-1, with TRBD1 matching over 8 bases. CDR1 is MRHNA, CDR2 SNTAGT, per germline. The CDR3 consists of 13 residues. V dropped 2 bases and J dropped 11; count of bases not matched to a gene: 7. CDR3 sequence reads: CASSDPGDRSAFF. DNA for the CDR3: TGTGCCAGCAGTGACCCTGGGGACAGGTCGGCTTTCTTT.

This clone was seen a handful of times. The rearrangement joins TRBV7-2 to TRBJ2-3; maybe TRBD1 (6 bases). This CDR3 has 14 residues. Trimming removed 5 bases from V and 4 bases from J, with 13 bases in between. From germline, CDR1 is SGHTA and CDR2 FQGNSA. CDR3 region: CASSPRQVSDTQYF. DNA for the CDR3: TGTGCCAGCAGCCCACGACAGGTTTCAGATACGCAGTATTTT.

This chain joins TRBV19 and TRBJ2-2, with 7 nucleotides matching TRBD2. CDR1 is LNHDA, CDR2 SQIVND, per germline (reference sequence). The CDR3 is 15 residues long. J was trimmed by 1 base and V by 5 bases; bases with no gene match: 4. The CDR3 sequence: CASSSAGLNTGELFF. The CDR3, as DNA: TGTGCCAGTAGTTCAGCGGGACTGAACACCGGGGAGCTGTTTTTT.

The V and J genes are TRBV6-2 or TRBV6-3 and TRBJ1-5, with TRBD1 matching 7 bases. This CDR3 has 15 residues. Germline loops: CDR1 MNHEY, CDR2 SVGEGT. The V gene end was trimmed by 5 bases and the J gene end by 4 bases; junction bases not matched to a gene: 8. The CDR3 coding sequence is TGTGCCAGCAGTACCCGACAGGGCATTAATCAGCCCCAGCATTTT. Residues: CASSTRQGINQPQHF.

The chain combines TRBV7-2 with TRBJ2-2; D gene ambiguous. With 2 bases removed from V and 2 bases from J, the gap between germline ends came to 6 bases. Germline V gene sequence: CDR1 SGHTA, CDR2 FQGNSA. The CDR3 consists of 14 residues. The CDR3 bases are TGTGCCAGCAGCTTACCAACAAACACCGGGGAGCTGTTTTTT. It codes for CASSLPTNTGELFF.

The J gene is TRBJ1-6, the V gene TRBV19; the match to TRBD1 covers 8 bases. The CDR3 runs to 14 residues. In germline, CDR1 is LNHDA, CDR2 SQIVND (reference sequence). Trimming cost V 6 bases and J 9 bases; bases outside gene matches: 7. CDR3 nucleotide sequence: TGTGCCAGTAGGAGCGGACAGGGAAGTTCACCCCTCCACTTT. This translates into CASRSGQGSSPLHF.

The chain uses TRBV5-6 and TRBJ1-5, with D uncertain. Germline CDR1 and CDR2: SGHDT and YYEEEE. The CDR3 runs to 15 residues. Between the trimmed V and J ends, which lost 1 base and 0 bases, there was a span of 8 bases. CDR3 sequence (DNA): TGTGCCAGCAGCTTGCTTGGGCATAGCAATCAGCCCCAGCATTTT. Protein sequence: CASSLLGHSNQPQHF.

The V gene is TRBV7-2, the J gene TRBJ2-1; 16 bases map to TRBD2. V lost 1 base to trimming and J lost 7 bases; unmatched junction nucleotides: 4. The CDR3 runs to 17 residues. Germline values: CDR1 SGHTA, CDR2 FQGNSA. CDR3 sequence reads: CASSLGGTSGRANEQFF. The CDR3, as DNA: TGTGCCAGCAGCTTAGGGGGGACTAGCGGGAGGGCTAATGAGCAGTTCTTC.

The chain combines TRBV7-8 with TRBJ1-3, with 10 positions matching TRBD1. Germline-derived CDR1 and CDR2 are SGHVS and FQNEAQ. V lost 1 base and J lost 0; bases outside the gene matches: 3. The CDR3 extends over 17 amino acids. CDR3 DNA sequence: TGTGCCAGCAGCTTAGGTGGGACAGGGGTCTCTGGAAACACCATATATTTT. This sequence encodes CASSLGGTGVSGNTIYF.

The chain recombines TRBV5-1 with TRBJ1-2; D is possibly TRBD1 (6 bases). V lost 4 bases and J 8 bases, leaving 15 bases between the germline ends. The germline CDR1 and CDR2 sequences are SGHRS and YFSETQ. The CDR3 is made up of 13 amino acids. This chain's CDR3 is CASSPQGGEGYTF. CDR3 nucleotides: TGCGCCAGCAGCCCCCAAGGGGGAGAGGGCTACACCTTC.

This chain links TRBV6-2 or TRBV6-3 with TRBJ2-7; tentatively, D is TRBD1 (5 bases). This CDR3 is 13 amino acids long. With 0 bases removed from V and 7 bases from J, the gap between germline ends came to 10 bases. The germline V gene has CDR1 MNHEY and CDR2 SVGEGT. The CDR3 loop is CASSYSTVGEQYF. The CDR3 DNA is TGTGCCAGCAGTTACTCGACAGTGGGGGAGCAGTACTTC.

This sequence joins TRBV27 and TRBJ1-1; 8 positions agree with TRBD1. The J segment lost 1 base and the V segment lost 6 bases, leaving 1 base of the junction unmatched. Per the germline V gene, CDR1 is MNHEY and CDR2 is SMNVEV (reference sequence). The CDR3 extends over 13 amino acids. In nucleotides, the CDR3 is TGTGCCAGCAGGACAGGGGAGAACACTGAAGCTTTCTTT. Its translation: CASRTGENTEAFF.

This chain links TRBV15 with TRBJ1-4, with 7 bases aligning to TRBD1. The CDR3 sequence is 15 residues long. In germline, CDR1 is LNHNV, CDR2 YYDKDF (reference sequence). The V gene end was trimmed by 3 bases and the J gene end by 5 bases; junction bases not matched to a gene: 6. Written as DNA, the CDR3 is TGTGCCACCAGCAGGTTAGGAGGGGGCAATGAAAAACTGTTTTTT. Amino acid sequence: CATSRLGGGNEKLFF.

The genes are TRBV28 and TRBJ2-5, with TRBD1 matching over 7 bases. Germline V lookup: CDR1 MDHEN, CDR2 SYDVKM. V lost 3 bases to trimming and J lost 6 bases; unmatched junction nucleotides: 13. The CDR3 spans 16 residues. DNA of the CDR3: TGTGCCAGCAGTTTGTACGGGACAGTCGAGAAAAAGACCCAGTACTTC. This translates into CASSLYGTVEKKTQYF.

The rearrangement links TRBV10-3 to TRBJ1-5; 11 bases line up with TRBD1. The CDR3 loop spans 14 amino acids. Germline CDR1 is ENHRY and CDR2 is SYGVKD. V dropped 10 bases and J dropped 4; count of bases not matched to a gene: 6. CDR3 coding DNA: TGTGCCACCCTAGGGGACAGGGGGAATCAGCCCCAGCATTTT. It yields the protein CATLGDRGNQPQHF.

Points on this clone: Other DNA sequences in this specimen translate into the identical CDR3. The chain uses TRBV7-3 and TRBJ2-2; TRBD2 is a possible D gene (6 bases). CDR3 length equals 14 residues. V was cut by 0 bases and J by 6 bases, with 8 bases left in between. CDR1 is SGHTA, CDR2 FQGTGA, per germline. The DNA of the CDR3 is TGTGCCAGCAGCTTAACGGCGGGGTCCGGGGAGCTGTTTTTT. As protein: CASSLTAGSGELFF.

The CDR3 protein is CASITAGSQPQHF. For the CDR3, the DNA is TGTGCCAGCATCACGGCAGGGTCCCAGCCCCAGCATTTT. The chain has TRBV28 and TRBJ1-5, with TRBD1 as a possible D gene (5 bases). V was trimmed by 7 bases and J by 7 bases, leaving 14 bases between them. This CDR3 is 13 amino acids long. Germline V gene lookup returns CDR1 MDHEN and CDR2 SYDVKM.

The CDR3 region is CASSLAGGRNEQFF. The CDR3 region has the DNA TGTGCCAGCAGTTTAGCGGGGGGGCGTAATGAGCAGTTCTTC. This chain connects TRBV25-1 to TRBJ2-1, with 11 bases aligning to TRBD2. Per the germline V gene, CDR1 is MGHDK and CDR2 is SYGVNS. V was pared by 5 bases and J by 7 bases, with 4 bases of the junction left unmatched. The CDR3 extends over 14 amino acids.

The chain has TRBV24-1 and TRBJ1-5; TRBD1 might be the D (5 bases). Germline V gives CDR1 KGHDR, CDR2 SFDVKD. This CDR3 contains 16 residues. Trimming removed 3 bases from V and 5 bases from J, with 16 bases in between. The CDR3 is CATSDRTTSRYQPQHF. As DNA, the CDR3 is TGTGCCACCAGTGATCGGACAACGTCTCGATATCAGCCCCAGCATTTT.